The entry below describes one TCR beta chain. Individual cDNA molecules had unique molecular identifiers attached to them by the library. The authors' processing: Sample-level TCR yields exhibited a median of around 90,000, with a range of roughly 23,224 to 750,000. A single record per CDR3 protein comes from TCRdb applying MiXCR to the 5' RACE reads. TCRdb, not the authors, supplied the V and J calls. The data hold 130,000 or so distinct CDR3 sequences, with roughly 4.1% observed a single time. This sample was taken from a study of human T cells and chemical hapten exposure. The V end was cut by 1 base, the J end by 6 bases, with 13 bases between. This CDR3 has 14 amino acids. Unfractionated whole blood yielded total RNA.

The source of this sequence is a female donor in good health. The V call is TRBV12-3 or TRBV12-4, the J call TRBJ2-7, with D tentatively TRBD1 (5 bases). CDR3 sequence (DNA): TGTGCCAGCAGTTTAGTCGTCAGGGCGTCCGAGCAGTACTTC. Encoded protein: CASSLVVRASEQYF.